One and the same sample provided the 4 T cell receptor beta chains below, sequenced in a study of blood T cell repertoires in COVID-19. TCRdb's table, derived via immunoSEQ multiplex PCR, lists solely in-frame clones and lacks some. The table has some 50,000 clones, about 90% seen once; the top ten hold less than 4.5%. The sample comprised peripheral blood. The receptors here all came from a human donor in a cohort sampled during active COVID-19.

In its sample, this clone was seen a few times. The CDR3 coding sequence is TGTGCCAGCAGTTTCCGGGGGGGCGAGCAGTTCTTC. This translates into CASSFRGGEQFF. The genes are TRBV12-3 or TRBV12-4 and TRBJ2-1; 8 nucleotides agree with TRBD2. Losses at the gene ends were 3 bases for V and 10 bases for J; bases not matched to a gene: 2. This CDR3 is built from 12 residues.

Only a few counts were recorded for this clone. The V and J genes are TRBV4-2 and TRBJ1-2, with 9 bases fitting TRBD1. The CDR3 sequence is 15 residues long. Germline V gene data show CDR1 as LGHNA and CDR2 as YNFKEQ. V was clipped by 2 bases and J by 6 bases; unmatched bases: 7. CDR3 amino acids: CASSQILQGADGYTF. Written as DNA, the CDR3 is TGTGCCAGCAGCCAAATTTTACAGGGGGCGGATGGCTACACCTTC.

The chain uses TRBV7-6 and TRBJ1-3; 8 bases are shared with TRBD1. The CDR3 is made up of 13 amino acids. V shed 7 bases, J shed 8 bases, and the junction held 7 bases outside the gene matches. Germline values: CDR1 SGHVS, CDR2 FNYEAQ. CDR3 protein: CASKTGAVDTIYF. The CDR3 bases are TGTGCCAGCAAGACAGGGGCGGTAGACACCATATATTTT. Drawing the rest from reference TRBV7-6 and TRBJ1-3, the complete variable domain is GAGVSQSPRYKVTKRGQDVALRCDPISGHVSLYWYRQALGQGPEFLTYFNYEAQQDKSGLPNDRFSAERPEGSISTLTIQRTEQRDSAMYRCASKTGAVDTIYFGEGSWLTVV.

This sequence joins TRBV6-4 and TRBJ2-3; TRBD2 aligns across 9 bases. Germline V CDR1 and CDR2: MRHNA, SNTAGT. The length of the CDR3 is 15 residues. Trimming took 4 bases from V and 5 from J; bases not matched to a gene: 7. CDR3 DNA: TGTGCCAGCAGTGCAGCGAGCGGGGGGAAAGATACGCAGTATTTT. Protein sequence: CASSAASGGKDTQYF.